These T cell receptor beta chains were read from a single sample in a study of cytomegalovirus exposure and HLA in healthy donors. The protocol was immunoSEQ multiplex PCR, while the TCRdb copy is restricted to in-frame clones and leaves out a portion. The sample yields 99,000 or so clones, roughly 83% seen once. Sequenced input: PBMCs. These receptors were taken from a male donor in good health and CMV-seropositive. CDR3s include the opening cysteine and the closing phenylalanine or tryptophan. Each record gives: CDR3 DNA, CDR3 protein, J gene, clone size, V gene, D gene. The D gene is left open where the match is weak. Clone size is not always given. Where it is, it says once, few, many or a class for expanded clones.

DNA: TGTGCCAGCAGCTTAATTGGCGGGGGATCGGGCGAGCAGTACTTC
CDR3: CASSLIGGGSGEQYF
J: TRBJ2-7
size: -
V: TRBV7-3
D: TRBD2

DNA: TGTGCCAGCAGTTACTCGCGGGAATCCTATGGCTACACCTTC
CDR3: CASSYSRESYGYTF
J: TRBJ1-2
size: -
V: TRBV6-5
D: -

DNA: TGCAGCGTGGGACAGGTTGACAATCAGCCCCAGCATTTT
CDR3: CSVGQVDNQPQHF
J: TRBJ1-5
size: -
V: TRBV29-1
D: TRBD1

DNA: TGTGCCACCAGTAACAGCTATAATTCACCCCTCCACTTT
CDR3: CATSNSYNSPLHF
J: TRBJ1-6
size: -
V: TRBV15
D: -

DNA: TGTGCCAGCAGCATGGGACAGCCCTACGAGCAGTACTTC
CDR3: CASSMGQPYEQYF
J: TRBJ2-7
size: -
V: TRBV9
D: TRBD1

DNA: TGTGCCAGCAGTCCACTCGGGACCTACGAGCAGTACTTC
CDR3: CASSPLGTYEQYF
J: TRBJ2-7
size: -
V: TRBV6-6
D: -

DNA: TGCGCCAGCAGTGGGCTAGCGGGGGATTCCTACGAGCAGTACTTC
CDR3: CASSGLAGDSYEQYF
J: TRBJ2-7
size: once
V: TRBV10-1
D: TRBD2

DNA: TGTGCCAGCAGCGCCCAGTTGTCCTACGAGCAGTACTTC
CDR3: CASSAQLSYEQYF
J: TRBJ2-7
size: -
V: TRBV5-5
D: -

DNA: TGTGCCAGCAGTACTGCGGGAAGCTATGGCTACACCTTC
CDR3: CASSTAGSYGYTF
J: TRBJ1-2
size: once
V: TRBV28
D: -

DNA: TGTGCCAGCAGCCGTAGCGGGGAGAGCTCCTACGAGCAGTACTTC
CDR3: CASSRSGESSYEQYF
J: TRBJ2-7
size: -
V: TRBV11-3
D: TRBD2

DNA: TGTGCCAGCACCCTGGGACAGAACTATGGCTACACCTTC
CDR3: CASTLGQNYGYTF
J: TRBJ1-2
size: -
V: TRBV6-1
D: TRBD1

DNA: TGTGCCAGCAGCGGGGGACAGGAGGTTTCACCCCTCCACTTT
CDR3: CASSGGQEVSPLHF
J: TRBJ1-6
size: -
V: TRBV9
D: TRBD1

DNA: TGCGCCAGCAGCTTCCGGGACAGGGTTCTCTACGAGCAGTACTTC
CDR3: CASSFRDRVLYEQYF
J: TRBJ2-7
size: -
V: TRBV5-1
D: TRBD1

DNA: TGTGCCAGTAGTAAGAGCGGGAACACTGAAGCTTTCTTT
CDR3: CASSKSGNTEAFF
J: TRBJ1-1
size: -
V: TRBV19
D: -

DNA: TGTGCCAGCAGTCCCCGCAGGGGGGTTAACACCGGGGAGCTGTTTTTT
CDR3: CASSPRRGVNTGELFF
J: TRBJ2-2
size: -
V: TRBV27
D: -

DNA: TGTGCCAGCAGTGATAGGGGGAATGGGGCCAACGTCCTGACTTTC
CDR3: CASSDRGNGANVLTF
J: TRBJ2-6
size: once
V: TRBV6-1
D: -

DNA: TGCGCCAGCAGTTCTACAGGGGGCGGGTATGGCTACACCTTC
CDR3: CASSSTGGGYGYTF
J: TRBJ1-2
size: -
V: TRBV10-2
D: TRBD1

DNA: TGTGCCAGCACTAAGGGACAGGGAAATTATGGCTACACCTTC
CDR3: CASTKGQGNYGYTF
J: TRBJ1-2
size: once
V: TRBV6-5
D: TRBD1

DNA: TGCGCCAGCAGCCAAGAGCCACTACTACAGTTCTGGGCCAGGGGGGCTTTCTTT
CDR3: CASSQEPLLQFWARGAFF
J: TRBJ1-1
size: -
V: TRBV4-1
D: TRBD1

DNA: TGTGCCTGGAGTCACAGGGGAATGAACACTGAAGCTTTCTTT
CDR3: CAWSHRGMNTEAFF
J: TRBJ1-1
size: -
V: TRBV30
D: TRBD1

DNA: TGTGCCAGCAGCCCGGCTAGCGCTATCAATGAGCAGTTCTTC
CDR3: CASSPASAINEQFF
J: TRBJ2-1
size: once
V: TRBV7-3
D: -

DNA: TGCGCCAGCAGCTTATGGGGCGAAACCAACTACGAGCAGTACTTC
CDR3: CASSLWGETNYEQYF
J: TRBJ2-7
size: few
V: TRBV5-1
D: -

DNA: TGTGCCAGCAGCCCCCGGACTAGCGGGGTGTACGAGCAGTACTTC
CDR3: CASSPRTSGVYEQYF
J: TRBJ2-7
size: -
V: TRBV7-6
D: TRBD2

DNA: TGTGCCAGCAGTTACGGGGGGGGCTATGGCTACACCTTC
CDR3: CASSYGGGYGYTF
J: TRBJ1-2
size: -
V: TRBV6-5
D: -

DNA: TGTGCCAGCAATTACTTGGGGCGTAATAATTCACCCCTCCACTTT
CDR3: CASNYLGRNNSPLHF
J: TRBJ1-6
size: -
V: TRBV6-5
D: -

DNA: TGTGCCAGCAGCGCACGACAGGGGCCCTCGGACACTGAAGCTTTCTTT
CDR3: CASSARQGPSDTEAFF
J: TRBJ1-1
size: -
V: TRBV9
D: TRBD1

DNA: TGTGCCAGCAGCGTATGGGGGGAAAGCTCCTACAATGAGCAGTTCTTC
CDR3: CASSVWGESSYNEQFF
J: TRBJ2-1
size: -
V: TRBV9
D: -

DNA: TGTGCCAGCAGTTTCCCCAGGGGGGCCACGGCTGAAGCTTTCTTT
CDR3: CASSFPRGATAEAFF
J: TRBJ1-1
size: once
V: TRBV28
D: TRBD1

DNA: TGCGCCAGCAGCCAAGAACAGGGATGGTACGAGCAGTACTTC
CDR3: CASSQEQGWYEQYF
J: TRBJ2-7
size: -
V: TRBV4-1
D: -

DNA: TGTGCCAGCAGCGCCCAAAGACAGGGGGCTACTGGAAACACCATATATTTT
CDR3: CASSAQRQGATGNTIYF
J: TRBJ1-3
size: -
V: TRBV2
D: TRBD1

DNA: TGCGCCAGCAGCTTGGACAGGGGGAACGGAGCTGAAGCTTTCTTT
CDR3: CASSLDRGNGAEAFF
J: TRBJ1-1
size: -
V: TRBV5-1
D: TRBD1

DNA: TGTGCCAGCAGCTTAGATCGGGGGACAGGGGGCGCCTACTATGGCTACACCTTC
CDR3: CASSLDRGTGGAYYGYTF
J: TRBJ1-2
size: -
V: TRBV7-8
D: TRBD1